These T cell receptor beta chains were read from a single sample in a study of OX40 agonist ivuxolimab in advanced cancers. Sequencing used immunoSEQ multiplex PCR; TCRdb keeps in-frame clones, though not all of them. Among 15,000 to 20,000 clones listed, 73% were seen once. The material sequenced was CD4+ or CD8+ T cells sorted from blood, taken in a trial of the OX40 agonist ivuxolimab. These receptors originate from an adult with an advanced solid tumor such as melanoma, head and neck, liver or kidney cancer. The CDR3 runs from the conserved cysteine through the conserved F or W. The order of the fields is CDR3 DNA, CDR3 protein, J gene, D gene, V gene, clone size. A D gene is named only where the DNA matches it firmly. Clone size is stated in some rows and not others, as once, few, many or a class when expanded.

DNA: TGTGCCAGCAGCCAAGACGTGACAGGGATCAACGGGGAGCTGTTTTTT
CDR3: CASSQDVTGINGELFF
J: TRBJ2-2
D: TRBD1
V: TRBV14
size: NA

DNA: TGTGCCAGCAGCTTGGTTGGGACAGGCCTTTCCTACGAGCAGTACTTC
CDR3: CASSLVGTGLSYEQYF
J: TRBJ2-7
D: TRBD1
V: TRBV5-6
size: few

DNA: TGCAGCGTTAGGACCTTGGACCCCTCCTACGAGCAGTACTTC
CDR3: CSVRTLDPSYEQYF
J: TRBJ2-7
D: NA
V: TRBV29-1
size: NA

DNA: TGCAGTGCTAATTGGGACCGGGTGTGGCATTTT
CDR3: CSANWDRVWHF
J: TRBJ1-5
D: NA
V: TRBV20-1
size: few

DNA: TGCAGCGTTGAGTCTTGGCTAGCGGGGACAGATACGCAGTATTTT
CDR3: CSVESWLAGTDTQYF
J: TRBJ2-3
D: TRBD2
V: TRBV29-1
size: few

DNA: TGTGCCACCGCCTCGACAGGTACAGAGGAGTACTTC
CDR3: CATASTGTEEYF
J: TRBJ2-7
D: NA
V: TRBV15
size: NA

DNA: TGTGCCAGCAGTTTGCCCCCGGGACTAGCAGTCACCGGGGAGCTGTTTTTT
CDR3: CASSLPPGLAVTGELFF
J: TRBJ2-2
D: TRBD2
V: TRBV28
size: NA

DNA: TGCAGCGTTGAGACTAGGAATGAGCAGTTCTTC
CDR3: CSVETRNEQFF
J: TRBJ2-1
D: NA
V: TRBV29-1
size: NA

DNA: TGTGCCAGCAGCTTAATAGGGCGACAAGAGACCCAGTACTTC
CDR3: CASSLIGRQETQYF
J: TRBJ2-5
D: NA
V: TRBV7-9
size: NA

DNA: TGTGCCAGCAGCTCCGGACTAGCGGCCACAGATACGCAGTATTTT
CDR3: CASSSGLAATDTQYF
J: TRBJ2-3
D: TRBD2
V: TRBV7-6
size: NA

DNA: TGCGCCAGCAGCCAAGACGACAGGGCCGACAATGAGCAGTTCTTC
CDR3: CASSQDDRADNEQFF
J: TRBJ2-1
D: TRBD1
V: TRBV4-3
size: NA

DNA: TGTGCCAGCAGTAGCGCGGAGGGGTATAATGAAAAACTGTTTTTT
CDR3: CASSSAEGYNEKLFF
J: TRBJ1-4
D: NA
V: TRBV7-9
size: NA

DNA: TGTGCCAGCAGCTTAACAATAGTGGAGACCCAGTACTTC
CDR3: CASSLTIVETQYF
J: TRBJ2-5
D: NA
V: TRBV7-6
size: NA

DNA: TGCGCCAGCAGCTTGGTTTCAGGACGCATGAACACTGAAGCTTTCTTT
CDR3: CASSLVSGRMNTEAFF
J: TRBJ1-1
D: NA
V: TRBV5-1
size: NA